This T cell receptor (beta chain) is drawn from a study of blood T cell repertoires in COVID-19. Across the study: The United States, Italy and Spain were the sources of the acute and convalescent COVID-19 samples. Sources were T cells, B-cell-depleted T cells, or PBMCs; the material itself was cDNA or gDNA.

With 7 bases clipped from V and 5 bases from J, the junction kept 7 bases outside the gene matches. The germline gives CDR1 SNHLY, CDR2 FYNNEI. This CDR3 is 14 amino acids long. Original handling: Amplified reference gene primers provided the basis for estimating nucleated cell counts. Some clones are missing from TCRdb's copy, which holds only in-frame ones; the method was immunoSEQ multiplex PCR. That table is the source of V, J and clone size, and D and trimming were worked out from the DNA. The sample includes a few hundred thousand clones, around 87% of them seen just once. This receptor was taken from a woman younger than 45 with COVID-19, enrolled during active disease. The rearrangement joins TRBV2 to TRBJ2-7; 11 bases map to TRBD2. Sequencing was performed on peripheral blood. The CDR3 sequence: CASKIAGGYHEQYF. CDR3 DNA sequence: TGTGCCAGCAAGATAGCGGGAGGGTACCACGAGCAGTACTTC.